These T cell receptor beta chains were read from a single sample in a study of blood T cell repertoires in COVID-19. Libraries were prepared by immunoSEQ multiplex PCR; TCRdb keeps only in-frame clonotypes and omits some of them. The sample yields about 260,000 clones, 90% seen once. The sequencing sample was made of PBMCs or T cells enriched from blood (not recorded which). Receptors originate from a woman under 40 with acute COVID-19. Each CDR3 is given with its conserved first and last residue. D genes are given only for firm matches. Not all rows give a size; the values are once, few, many and, for expanded clones, a class.

TRBV28	-	-	TRBJ1-4	CASTWTDGKLFF	TGTGCCAGCACCTGGACAGATGGAAAACTGTTTTTT
TRBV6-2/TRBV6-3	-	-	TRBJ2-6	CASSHTGSTGANVLTF	TGTGCCAGCAGTCACACAGGGAGCACTGGGGCCAACGTCCTGACTTTC
TRBV5-1	-	-	TRBJ1-6	CASSSMTDSPLHF	TGCGCCAGCAGCTCGATGACAGATTCACCCCTCCACTTT
TRBV18	-	TRBD2	TRBJ2-1	CASSPTSGRSHEQFF	TGTGCCAGCTCCCCGACTAGCGGGAGGTCCCATGAGCAGTTCTTC
TRBV29-1	-	-	TRBJ1-2	CSVEGQGRVLDGYTF	TGCAGCGTTGAAGGGCAGGGGAGAGTCCTAGATGGCTACACCTTC
TRBV7-2	-	TRBD2	TRBJ2-1	CASSLGRGGNEQFF	TGTGCCAGCAGCTTAGGCCGGGGGGGTAATGAGCAGTTCTTC
TRBV3-1/TRBV3-2	few	TRBD1	TRBJ2-7	CASSPTGDYEQYF	TGTGCCAGCAGCCCGACAGGGGACTACGAGCAGTACTTC
TRBV27	-	TRBD1	TRBJ2-7	CASSRQGEDEQYF	TGTGCCAGCAGCCGACAGGGTGAAGACGAGCAGTACTTC
TRBV27	-	-	TRBJ2-7	CASSATGGLLYEQYF	TGTGCCAGCAGTGCGACAGGCGGGCTACTTTACGAGCAGTACTTC
TRBV24-1	-	TRBD1	TRBJ2-1	CATSDDRDSSYNEQFF	TGTGCCACCAGTGATGACCGGGACAGCTCCTACAATGAGCAGTTCTTC
TRBV6-4	few	TRBD1	TRBJ2-3	CASSDSRTGSDTQYF	TGTGCCAGCAGTGACTCGAGGACAGGGTCAGATACGCAGTATTTT
TRBV5-1	-	-	TRBJ1-2	CASSFDSSGYTF	TGCGCCAGCAGCTTTGACAGTAGTGGCTACACCTTC
TRBV12-5	-	TRBD1	TRBJ2-2	CASGLDTFRTGANTGELFF	TGTGCTAGTGGTTTGGATACATTTCGGACAGGGGCGAACACCGGGGAGCTGTTTTTT
TRBV7-3	-	TRBD2	TRBJ2-2	CASSLPSSGTNTGELFF	TGTGCCAGCAGCTTACCCTCTAGCGGGACGAACACCGGGGAGCTGTTTTTT
TRBV27	-	TRBD1	TRBJ1-2	CASSTTTGGKASGYGYTF	TGTGCCAGCAGCACAACAACAGGGGGCAAGGCGTCCGGCTATGGCTACACCTTC
TRBV27	-	-	TRBJ2-3	CASTWGLGSDTQYF	TGTGCCAGCACTTGGGGGCTAGGGTCAGATACGCAGTATTTT
TRBV25-1	-	TRBD1	TRBJ1-6	CASSAGQAGSYNSPLHF	TGTGCCAGCAGTGCCGGACAGGCGGGCTCCTATAATTCACCCCTCCACTTT
TRBV11-3	-	TRBD2	TRBJ2-2	CASSLGTSGRFGTGELFF	TGTGCCAGCAGCCTCGGGACTAGCGGGAGGTTCGGCACCGGGGAGCTGTTTTTT
TRBV15	-	-	TRBJ2-2	CATSREVQGTGELFF	TGTGCCACCAGCAGAGAAGTCCAGGGAACCGGGGAGCTGTTTTTT
TRBV5-4	-	-	TRBJ2-1	CASSPEGGQPWDEQFF	TGTGCCAGCAGCCCCGAAGGAGGACAGCCCTGGGATGAGCAGTTCTTC
TRBV5-1	once	TRBD2	TRBJ2-3	CASSGSGRSEDTQYF	TGCGCCAGCAGCGGAAGCGGGAGAAGTGAAGATACGCAGTATTTT
TRBV4-1	-	TRBD1	TRBJ2-2	CASSQDGTGTVNTGELFF	TGCGCCAGCAGCCAAGACGGGACCGGGACAGTTAACACCGGGGAGCTGTTTTTT
TRBV7-2	-	TRBD2	TRBJ2-1	CASSPGLAEYNEQFF	TGTGCCAGCAGCCCCGGACTAGCGGAGTACAATGAGCAGTTCTTC
TRBV10-3	-	-	TRBJ1-1	CAISENTYTEAFF	TGTGCCATCAGTGAAAACACCTACACTGAAGCTTTCTTT
TRBV12-3/TRBV12-4	-	-	TRBJ2-1	CASSFSGSDEQFF	TGTGCCAGCAGTTTTTCCGGGTCCGATGAGCAGTTCTTC
TRBV15	once	TRBD1	TRBJ1-1	CATSYRGRNTEAFF	TGTGCCACCAGTTACAGGGGGAGGAACACTGAAGCTTTCTTT
TRBV19	-	TRBD2	TRBJ2-7	CASSIDSGTTYEQYF	TGTGCCAGTAGTATTGATAGCGGGACAACCTACGAGCAGTACTTC
TRBV24-1	-	-	TRBJ2-5	CATSDLLGSQYF	TGTGCCACCAGTGATTTGCTAGGTTCCCAGTACTTC
TRBV19	-	TRBD1	TRBJ2-7	CASAEQGLGEQYF	TGTGCCAGTGCGGAACAGGGGTTAGGCGAGCAGTACTTC
TRBV27	-	TRBD1	TRBJ2-3	CASSSRTRRPTGNTDTQYF	TGTGCCAGCAGTTCCCGAACCCGGAGACCGACAGGGAACACAGATACGCAGTATTTT
TRBV4-1	-	TRBD1	TRBJ1-6	CASSQGQGADSPLHF	TGCGCCAGCAGCCAGGGACAGGGGGCTGATTCACCCCTCCACTTT
TRBV4-2	-	-	TRBJ2-7	CASSQARFASSYEQYF	TGTGCCAGCAGCCAAGCGCGATTCGCAAGCTCCTACGAGCAGTACTTC
TRBV18	-	-	TRBJ1-3	CASSFVNPGTSHSGNTIYF	TGTGCCAGCTCATTCGTAAACCCCGGGACAAGTCACTCTGGAAACACCATATATTTT
TRBV5-3	-	-	TRBJ2-2	CARSKGGSKFANTGELFF	TGTGCCAGAAGCAAGGGAGGCAGCAAATTCGCGAACACCGGGGAGCTGTTTTTT
TRBV10-3	-	TRBD2	TRBJ2-4	CAISESGGSGSKNIQYF	TGTGCCATCAGTGAGTCAGGCGGGAGCGGTTCCAAAAACATTCAGTACTTC
TRBV7-8	-	TRBD2	TRBJ2-7	CASSFGLAGGYEQYF	TGTGCCAGCAGCTTCGGACTAGCGGGGGGGTACGAGCAGTACTTC
TRBV11-1	-	TRBD2	TRBJ2-2	CASSQLAGGAGELFF	TGTGCCAGCAGCCAACTAGCGGGAGGCGCCGGGGAGCTGTTTTTT
TRBV7-3	once	TRBD2	TRBJ2-7	CASSFELAPSYEQYF	TGTGCCAGCAGCTTTGAACTAGCGCCATCCTACGAGCAGTACTTC
TRBV9	-	TRBD2	TRBJ2-7	CASSPGTRGYEQYF	TGTGCCAGCAGCCCCGGGACTAGAGGGTACGAGCAGTACTTC
TRBV5-6	-	TRBD2	TRBJ2-7	CAKARRGVRNQPMIYEQYF	TGTGCCAAGGCACGGCGGGGGGTTAGGAATCAACCGATGATATACGAGCAGTACTTC
TRBV3-1/TRBV3-2	-	TRBD1	TRBJ1-6	CASSFKGHGTANSPLHF	TGTGCCAGCAGCTTTAAAGGCCACGGGACAGCTAATTCACCCCTCCACTTT
TRBV27	-	TRBD2	TRBJ2-1	CASSSTGLAGGTYNEQFF	TGTGCCAGCAGTTCCACAGGACTAGCGGGAGGAACGTACAATGAGCAGTTCTTC
TRBV11-2	-	-	TRBJ2-4	CASSFPGSPEGIQYF	TGTGCCAGCAGCTTTCCGGGGTCCCCAGAAGGCATTCAGTACTTC
TRBV18	-	TRBD2	TRBJ2-7	CASSGLAGEIEQYF	TGTGCCAGCTCGGGACTAGCGGGAGAAATCGAGCAGTACTTC
TRBV19	-	-	TRBJ1-2	CASSDTPSYGYTF	TGTGCCAGTAGCGACACCCCAAGCTATGGCTACACCTTC
TRBV27	-	-	TRBJ2-2	CASSPGTTTGELFF	TGTGCCAGCAGTCCTGGGACAACTACCGGGGAGCTGTTTTTT
TRBV24-1	-	TRBD2	TRBJ2-2	CATSDLAVANTGELFF	TGTGCCACCAGTGACCTAGCGGTTGCGAACACCGGGGAGCTGTTTTTT
TRBV4-1	-	TRBD1	TRBJ1-6	CASSPGQGDDSPLHF	TGCGCCAGCAGCCCCGGACAGGGTGACGATTCACCCCTCCACTTT
TRBV30	-	TRBD1	TRBJ1-1	CAWGQGAAEAFF	TGTGCCTGGGGACAGGGGGCGGCTGAAGCTTTCTTT
TRBV9	-	TRBD1	TRBJ1-1	CASSPLETAKGAEAFF	TGTGCCAGCAGCCCCTTAGAGACAGCAAAGGGGGCGGAAGCTTTCTTT
TRBV28	-	TRBD1	TRBJ1-2	CASSLLVTGSPYGYTF	TGTGCCAGCAGTTTATTGGTGACAGGGAGCCCCTATGGCTACACCTTC
TRBV27	-	-	TRBJ2-7	CASSLLVGQSSYEQYF	TGTGCCAGCAGTTTGCTTGTTGGACAGAGCTCCTACGAGCAGTACTTC
TRBV7-9	-	-	TRBJ1-5	CASSRTGTGAQPQHF	TGTGCCAGCAGCCGGACCGGGACGGGAGCTCAGCCCCAGCATTTT
TRBV7-9	few	-	TRBJ1-6	CASSLATGNSSPLHF	TGTGCCAGCAGCTTAGCTACAGGGAATAGTTCACCCCTCCACTTT
TRBV3-1/TRBV3-2	-	TRBD1	TRBJ1-5	CASSQRGQGGPQHF	TGTGCCAGCAGCCAAAGGGGACAGGGGGGCCCCCAGCATTTT